The sequence of this T cell receptor beta chain was determined in a study of cytomegalovirus exposure and HLA in healthy donors. Use of 60 Vbeta and 13 Jbeta primers characterized the PCR. The assay was immunoSEQ multiplex PCR, and TCRdb's table has in-frame clones only and misses some. In the table there are hundreds of thousands of clones, about 80% of which are singletons. Germline V gene sequence: CDR1 MDHEN, CDR2 SYDVKM. This CDR3 has 12 amino acids. Trimming shortened V by 7 bases and J by 11 bases, and 12 bases separated the two germline ends. Sequencing was done on a sample of PBMCs. This sequence was found in a woman aged 40 to 55 in good health and CMV-seronegative. The chain carries TRBV28 and TRBJ1-6, with D hard to call. The CDR3 is CASIGLSTPLHF. In DNA form, the CDR3 reads TGTGCCAGCATTGGCTTATCGACACCCCTCCACTTT.